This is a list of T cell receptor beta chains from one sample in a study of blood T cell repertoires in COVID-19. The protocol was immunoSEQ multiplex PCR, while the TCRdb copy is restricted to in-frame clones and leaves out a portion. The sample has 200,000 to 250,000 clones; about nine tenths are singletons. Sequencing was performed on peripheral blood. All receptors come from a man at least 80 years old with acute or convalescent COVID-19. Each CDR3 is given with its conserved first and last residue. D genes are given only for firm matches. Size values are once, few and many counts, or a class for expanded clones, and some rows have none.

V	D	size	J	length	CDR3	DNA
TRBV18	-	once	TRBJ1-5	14	CASSPGGAGQPQHF	TGTGCCAGCTCACCAGGGGGGGCAGGTCAGCCCCAGCATTTT
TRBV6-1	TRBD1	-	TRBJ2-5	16	CASSVAAGGAVETQYF	TGTGCCAGCAGTGTAGCCGCAGGGGGCGCGGTGGAGACCCAGTACTTC
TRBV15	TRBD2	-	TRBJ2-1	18	CATSRSPGLAIAPIEQFF	TGTGCCACCAGCAGATCTCCGGGACTAGCGATTGCACCCATTGAGCAGTTCTTC
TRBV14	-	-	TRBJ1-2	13	CASSQQGLSGYTF	TGTGCCAGCAGCCAACAGGGGCTGAGTGGCTACACCTTC
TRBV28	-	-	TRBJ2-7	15	CASSTRQGASYEQYF	TGTGCCAGCAGCACCCGGCAGGGTGCATCCTACGAGCAGTACTTC
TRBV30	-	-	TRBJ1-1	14	CAWRLLQGRTEAFF	TGTGCCTGGAGGCTTCTACAGGGTAGGACTGAAGCTTTCTTT
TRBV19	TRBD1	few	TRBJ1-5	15	CASSLGQGVTQPQHF	TGTGCCAGTAGTCTGGGACAGGGTGTAACTCAGCCCCAGCATTTT
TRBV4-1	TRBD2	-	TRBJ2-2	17	CASSQEATSGSTGELFF	TGCGCCAGCAGCCAAGAGGCCACTAGCGGGAGCACCGGGGAGCTGTTTTTT
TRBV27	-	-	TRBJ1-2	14	CASSPQGRGYGYTF	TGTGCCAGCAGTCCTCAGGGAAGAGGCTATGGCTACACCTTC
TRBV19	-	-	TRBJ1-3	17	CASTPRWQGPSGNTIYF	TGTGCCAGTACCCCCAGGTGGCAGGGCCCCTCTGGAAACACCATATATTTT
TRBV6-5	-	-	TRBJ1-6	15	CASIERTERNSPLHF	TGTGCCAGCATCGAAAGGACAGAACGAAATTCACCCCTCCACTTT
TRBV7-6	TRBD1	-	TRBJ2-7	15	CASSTGQGGTYEQYF	TGTGCCAGCAGCACCGGACAGGGGGGAACCTACGAGCAGTACTTC
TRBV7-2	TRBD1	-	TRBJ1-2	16	CASSLKGTTGGDGYTF	TGTGCCAGCAGCTTAAAGGGTACGACAGGGGGCGATGGCTACACCTTC
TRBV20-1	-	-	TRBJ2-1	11	CSAALVNEQFF	TGCAGCGCGGCTCTAGTCAATGAGCAGTTCTTC
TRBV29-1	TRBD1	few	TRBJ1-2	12	CSVARQGIDYTF	TGCAGCGTAGCTCGACAGGGAATAGACTACACCTTC
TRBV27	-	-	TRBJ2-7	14	CASSLSTGTYEQYF	TGTGCCAGCAGTTTATCAACAGGGACCTACGAGCAGTACTTC
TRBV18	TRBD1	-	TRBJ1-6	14	CASSQDRDNSPLHF	TGTGCCAGCTCACAGGACAGGGACAATTCACCCCTCCACTTT
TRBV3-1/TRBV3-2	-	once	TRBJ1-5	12	CARAGSNQPQHF	TGTGCCCGAGCAGGGTCGAATCAGCCCCAGCATTTT
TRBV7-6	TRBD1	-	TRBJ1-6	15	CASSPGQGGNSPLHF	TGTGCCAGCAGCCCGGGACAGGGAGGGAATTCACCCCTCCACTTT
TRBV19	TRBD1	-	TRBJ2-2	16	CASFPPGQANTGELFF	TGTGCCAGCTTCCCCCCGGGACAGGCGAACACCGGGGAGCTGTTTTTT
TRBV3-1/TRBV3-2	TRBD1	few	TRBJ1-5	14	CASSHGTANQPQHF	TGTGCCAGCAGCCACGGGACAGCTAATCAGCCCCAGCATTTT
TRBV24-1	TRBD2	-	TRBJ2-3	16	CATSGGPTSGTDTQYF	TGTGCCACCAGTGGGGGCCCAACTAGCGGCACAGATACGCAGTATTTT